The 27 T cell receptor beta chains below all came from one sample that was sequenced in a study of shared clonotypes between healthy human individuals. Clones were sequenced by immunoSEQ multiplex PCR, and TCRdb holds only the in-frame ones, with some missing. The sample lists 500,000 to 700,000 clones, 90% to 95% occurring once. As defined, naive CD8 cells were CD45RO-negative and positively selected for CCR7, with terminally differentiated effector memory CD45RA+ cells excluded. Material: naive CD8+ T cells sorted from blood. These receptors were obtained from a woman in her twenties or thirties in good health.

In its sample, this clone was seen once. This chain links TRBV6-5 with TRBJ2-7; TRBD1 aligns across 8 bases. With 4 bases clipped from V and 4 bases from J, the junction kept 6 bases outside the gene matches. The CDR3 spans 14 residues. Germline values: CDR1 MNHEY, CDR2 SVGAGI. The CDR3, as DNA: TGTGCCAGCAGTTTCGGACAGGGCTTGTACGAGCAGTACTTC. Translation gives CASSFGQGLYEQYF.

This chain connects TRBV29-1 to TRBJ1-1; 8 bases are shared with TRBD1. The germline V gene encodes CDR1 SQVTM and CDR2 ANQGSEA. Germline trimming cut 4 bases from V and 10 bases from J; bases unmatched to any gene: 8. This CDR3 region has 12 residues. The CDR3 DNA sequence: TGCAGCGTTGTTGGGGACAGGTTCGTAGCTTTCTTT. Its protein product is CSVVGDRFVAFF.

The V and J genes are TRBV10-3 and TRBJ1-5; perhaps TRBD1 as D (5 bases). V was shortened by 0 bases and J by 4 bases, with 13 bases between the two germline ends. Germline-derived CDR1 and CDR2 are ENHRY and SYGVKD. The CDR3 is 16 residues long. In DNA, the CDR3 is TGTGCCATCAGTGAGTCGGCTCGGTCAGGGAATCAGCCCCAGCATTTT. Its translation: CAISESARSGNQPQHF.

The chain links TRBV6-6 to TRBJ2-7, with D possibly being TRBD1 or TRBD2 (5 bases each). Per the germline V gene, CDR1 is MNHNY and CDR2 is SVGAGI (reference sequence). The CDR3 sequence is 12 residues long. V lost 6 bases, J lost 6 bases, and 12 bases lay in between. This CDR3 reads CASSRDRLEQYF. The CDR3 nucleotides read TGTGCCAGCAGCCGGGACCGGCTCGAGCAGTACTTC.

This chain links TRBV14 with TRBJ1-4, with D possibly matching TRBD1 (6 bases). V lost 1 base and J 8 bases, leaving 17 bases between the germline ends. The CDR3 extends over 16 amino acids. CDR1 and CDR2 from the germline V gene are SGHDN and FVKESK. The chain's CDR3 is CASSQGTETIGEKLFF. The CDR3 bases are TGTGCCAGCAGCCAAGGGACAGAAACCATAGGGGAAAAACTGTTTTTT.

The chain has TRBV11-2 and TRBJ2-7; D is perhaps TRBD2 (5 bases). Germline V gene lookup returns CDR1 SGHAT and CDR2 FQNNGV. The length of the CDR3 is 16 residues. V was trimmed by 2 bases and J by 2 bases, leaving 16 bases between them. CDR3 sequence (DNA): TGTGCCAGCAGCTTAAAATCCGGACTCCCTACCTACGAGCAGTACTTC. It encodes CASSLKSGLPTYEQYF.

The table lists this clone with a count of one. This chain links TRBV28 with TRBJ1-1; possibly TRBD1 for D (5 bases). V dropped 3 bases and J dropped 7 bases, with 15 bases sitting between them. The CDR3 totals 14 residues. Germline CDR1 reads MDHEN; CDR2 reads SYDVKM. The CDR3 protein is CASSFPRDSLEAFF. CDR3 coding DNA: TGTGCCAGCAGTTTCCCCCGGGACTCCCTTGAAGCTTTCTTT.

The rearrangement uses TRBV11-2 and TRBJ2-1; 7 nucleotides align to TRBD1. V lost 3 bases, J lost 9 bases, and 11 bases stayed unmatched. Per the germline V gene, CDR1 is SGHAT and CDR2 is FQNNGV. The CDR3 spans 15 residues. This CDR3 is CASSLGDSWSREQFF. In DNA form, the CDR3 reads TGTGCCAGCAGCTTGGGGGACAGTTGGAGTCGTGAGCAGTTCTTC.

This rearrangement joins TRBV28 to TRBJ2-7, with 8 bases fitting TRBD2. The CDR3 is 17 residues long. The germline gives CDR1 MDHEN, CDR2 SYDVKM. The ends lost 3 bases at V and 2 bases at J; junction bases unmatched: 12. In nucleotides, the CDR3 is TGTGCCAGCAGTTTTTCTAGCGGGCTGCCCCTGACCTACGAGCAGTACTTC. It translates to CASSFSSGLPLTYEQYF.

The gene calls are TRBV13 and TRBJ1-1; D is ambiguous. Germline CDR1 and CDR2: PRHDT and FYEKMQ (reference sequence). The CDR3 is 11 residues long. The ends were cut back, 5 bases at V and 8 bases at J, with 9 bases in the middle. CDR3 protein: CASSLRAEAFF. DNA of the CDR3: TGTGCCAGCAGCCTAAGGGCCGAAGCTTTCTTT.

The rearrangement links TRBV4-1 to TRBJ2-6; the D gene is possibly TRBD2 (5 bases). The V and J ends lost 0 bases and 1 base respectively, with 13 bases between them. This CDR3 has 18 residues. Germline CDR1 MGHRA, CDR2 YSYEKL. The CDR3 coding sequence is TGCGCCAGCAGCCAAGAAGCGGTCGGGAATTCTGGGGCCAACGTCCTGACTTTC. Protein: CASSQEAVGNSGANVLTF.

A note on this clone: The junction differs from germline at one of its ends, possibly a read error. The rearrangement uses TRBV10-3 and TRBJ1-1; D remains ambiguous. The CDR3 covers 12 residues. Germline V gene data show CDR1 as ENHRY and CDR2 as SYGVKD. CDR3 loop: CAISQSSGEAFF. DNA of the CDR3: TGTGCCATCAGTCAGTCCAGTGGTGAAGCTTTCTTT.

V gene TRBV6-4 combines with J gene TRBJ2-5, with D perhaps TRBD1 or TRBD2 (5 bases each). The J call may be wrong; the DNA end is better matched by TRBJ2-7. This CDR3 is built from 13 residues. Germline CDR1 and CDR2: MRHNA and SNTAGT. The CDR3 protein is CASSGTFTYEQYF. CDR3 DNA sequence: TGTGCCAGCAGCGGGACGTTTACCTACGAGCAGTACTTC.

The rearrangement joins TRBV28 to TRBJ2-5; tentative D call: TRBD2 (7 bases). Germline V gene data show CDR1 as MDHEN and CDR2 as SYDVKM. The length of the CDR3 is 17 residues. V lost 6 bases and J lost 7, with 27 bases in between. The CDR3 DNA is TGTGCCAGCAGACTTATGGACGGGTCGGGGGGCGCCGGGACCCAGTACTTC. Translated: CASRLMDGSGGAGTQYF.

The V and J genes are TRBV5-6 and TRBJ1-2, with D perhaps TRBD1 (6 bases). CDR3 length equals 13 residues. Trimming pared 5 bases from V and 5 bases from J, leaving 13 bases between. CDR1 is SGHDT and CDR2 is YYEEEE in the germline V gene. The CDR3 here is CASRSQGGYGYTF. The CDR3 bases are TGTGCCAGCAGATCACAGGGCGGGTATGGCTACACCTTC.

The chain combines TRBV29-1 with TRBJ1-1; possible D gene TRBD1, 5 bases. V lost 5 bases and J lost 6, with 10 bases in between. The CDR3 totals 11 residues. CDR1 and CDR2 from the germline V gene are SQVTM and ANQGSEA. The CDR3: CSVNRGPEAFF. The CDR3 DNA follows: TGCAGCGTTAACCGGGGACCTGAAGCTTTCTTT.

A few counts support this clone. This sequence joins TRBV25-1 and TRBJ2-7, with D uncertain. This CDR3 has 10 residues. Looked up from germline, CDR1 is MGHDK and CDR2 is SYGVNS. V lost 10 bases and J lost 2, with 6 bases in between. The CDR3 bases are TGTGCCACCTACGCCTACGAGCAGTACTTC. This gives the protein CATYAYEQYF.

This sequence joins TRBV9 and TRBJ1-2, with D unresolved. The germline V and J ends were trimmed by 3 bases and 0 bases, with 6 bases remaining between them. CDR3 length equals 13 residues. The germline CDR1 and CDR2 sequences are SGDLS and YYNGEE. As DNA, the CDR3 is TGTGCCAGCAGCGGGGGATCTAACTATGGCTACACCTTC. This codes for CASSGGSNYGYTF.

The V gene is TRBV14, the J gene TRBJ2-7, with 11 positions matching TRBD2. This CDR3 is 15 amino acids long. Germline V gene lookup returns CDR1 SGHDN and CDR2 FVKESK. Trimming at V came to 2 bases and at J to 3 bases, leaving 3 bases not matched to a gene. The DNA of the CDR3 is TGTGCCAGCAGCCAAAGGGGACTAGCGGACTACGAGCAGTACTTC. Translated: CASSQRGLADYEQYF.

The gene calls are TRBV19 and TRBJ1-4, with D possibly being TRBD1 (5 bases). The ends were cut back, 6 bases at V and 13 bases at J, with 12 bases in the middle. In germline, CDR1 is LNHDA, CDR2 SQIVND (reference sequence). This CDR3 contains 11 residues. The CDR3 spells CASSEARGLFF. Here the CDR3 DNA reads TGTGCCAGTAGCGAAGCTAGGGGACTGTTTTTT.

CDR3 region: CAISESVGPGQPQHF. CDR3 nucleotides: TGTGCCATCAGTGAGTCTGTCGGCCCAGGCCAGCCCCAGCATTTT. The rearrangement links TRBV10-3 to TRBJ1-5, with unresolved D. V lost 0 bases and J 7 bases, leaving 13 bases between the germline ends. Per the germline V gene, CDR1 is ENHRY and CDR2 is SYGVKD. CDR3 length: 15 amino acids.

The chain recombines TRBV28 with TRBJ1-2; D call uncertain. V lost 8 bases, J lost 0 bases, and 19 bases lay in between. Germline CDR1 MDHEN, CDR2 SYDVKM. CDR3 length equals 16 residues. The CDR3 spells CASEKNYKDTNYGYTF. CDR3 in DNA: TGTGCCAGCGAAAAAAATTACAAAGACACTAACTATGGCTACACCTTC.

The chain combines TRBV2 with TRBJ1-1; no clear D gene. There are 13 residues in the CDR3. Trimming removed 8 bases at V and 4 bases at J, with 14 bases between. The germline CDR1 and CDR2 sequences are SNHLY and FYNNEI. The CDR3 protein is CASVVYSGTEAFF. The CDR3 bases are TGTGCCAGCGTGGTATATTCCGGCACTGAAGCTTTCTTT.

About this clone itself: Within the sample, other DNA sequences also encode this same CDR3. This chain links TRBV27 with TRBJ2-7, with D tentatively TRBD1 or TRBD2 (5 bases each). The CDR3 extends over 13 amino acids. In germline, CDR1 is MNHEY, CDR2 SMNVEV (reference sequence). Trimming took off 4 bases at V and 4 bases at J, with 11 bases between the two ends. The CDR3 sequence: CASSSGPSYEQYF. In DNA form, the CDR3 reads TGTGCCAGCAGTTCGGGACCTTCTTACGAGCAGTACTTC.

The chain recombines TRBV6-1 with TRBJ2-7; D may match TRBD1 or TRBD2 (5 bases each). V was trimmed by 1 base and J by 2 bases, leaving 15 bases between them. Per germline, CDR1 MNHNS and CDR2 SASEGT. This CDR3 spans 16 amino acids. In nucleotides, the CDR3 is TGTGCCAGCAGTGAAGGGATCCGGGACGGTGCCTACGAGCAGTACTTC. Amino acid sequence: CASSEGIRDGAYEQYF.

This clone was counted between two and nine times. This sequence joins TRBV19 and TRBJ1-5; 8 nucleotides line up with TRBD1. Germline CDR1 and CDR2: LNHDA and SQIVND (reference sequence). V shed 6 bases, J shed 3 bases, and the junction held 4 bases outside the gene matches. The CDR3 consists of 14 residues. CDR3 loop: CASRTTGVNQPQHF. CDR3 sequence (DNA): TGTGCCAGTAGGACGACAGGGGTCAATCAGCCCCAGCATTTT.

In regard to this clone: Other nucleotide sequences in the sample specify the same CDR3. The chain is built from TRBV6-5 and TRBJ2-7, with D unclear. Trimming stripped 0 bases from V and 1 base from J, with 4 bases between. Germline V gene data show CDR1 as MNHEY and CDR2 as SVGAGI. The CDR3 has 13 residues. CDR3 residues: CASSYSPSYEQYF. The CDR3 DNA sequence: TGTGCCAGCAGTTACTCTCCTTCCTACGAGCAGTACTTC.